Listed below are T cell receptor beta chains from one sample, sequenced in a study of T cell responses to AZD1222 COVID-19 vaccine. Sequencing used immunoSEQ multiplex PCR; TCRdb keeps in-frame clones, though not all of them. The sample has 70,000 to 90,000 clones, roughly nine tenths seen once. This material consisted of peripheral blood, taken on day 0 of AZD1222 vaccination. The receptor set was obtained from an adult in good health. CDR3s include the opening cysteine and the closing phenylalanine or tryptophan. D genes are given only for firm matches. The size entry is marked missing in some rows and otherwise reads once, few, many or a size class.

J: TRBJ1-1; V: TRBV6-6; size: once; D: NA; CDR3: CASSLWGWEQGNTEAFF; DNA: TGTGCCAGCAGTCTTTGGGGTTGGGAACAGGGTAACACTGAAGCTTTCTTT
J: TRBJ1-6; V: TRBV28; size: NA; D: NA; CDR3: CASRSDGNSPLHF; DNA: TGTGCCAGCAGGTCCGACGGGAATTCACCCCTCCACTTT
J: TRBJ2-2; V: TRBV5-4; size: NA; D: NA; CDR3: CASSARDPGELFF; DNA: TGTGCCAGCAGCGCCAGGGATCCCGGGGAGCTGTTTTTT
J: TRBJ2-3; V: TRBV24-1; size: NA; D: NA; CDR3: CATSDLSTDTQYF; DNA: TGTGCCACCAGTGACCTTAGCACAGATACGCAGTATTTT
J: TRBJ2-3; V: TRBV23-1; size: NA; D: TRBD2; CDR3: CASSQSSGSRTDTQYF; DNA: TGCGCCAGCAGTCAATCGAGCGGGAGCCGCACAGATACGCAGTATTTT
J: TRBJ2-7; V: TRBV7-8; size: NA; D: NA; CDR3: CASSGTERGSYEQYF; DNA: TGTGCCAGCAGCGGTACGGAAAGGGGATCCTACGAGCAGTACTTC
J: TRBJ1-1; V: TRBV30; size: few; D: NA; CDR3: CAWSRETTEAFF; DNA: TGTGCCTGGAGTCGGGAGACCACTGAAGCTTTCTTT
J: TRBJ2-7; V: TRBV7-9; size: NA; D: NA; CDR3: CASSLAVSGDEQYF; DNA: TGTGCCAGCAGCTTAGCGGTTTCGGGGGACGAGCAGTACTTC
J: TRBJ1-5; V: TRBV1; size: NA; D: NA; CDR3: CTSSQNEAGTGPQHF; DNA: TGCACCAGCAGCCAAAACGAGGCGGGCACGGGGCCCCAGCATTTT
J: TRBJ2-2; V: TRBV2; size: NA; D: NA; CDR3: CASSDWGTGELFF; DNA: TGTGCCAGCAGTGATTGGGGAACCGGGGAGCTGTTTTTT
J: TRBJ1-5; V: TRBV9; size: NA; D: TRBD1; CDR3: CASSVGEGAGQPQHF; DNA: TGTGCCAGCAGCGTAGGAGAGGGGGCGGGTCAGCCCCAGCATTTT
J: TRBJ2-7; V: TRBV5-1; size: NA; D: NA; CDR3: CASSLAGPWDEQYF; DNA: TGCGCCAGCAGCTTAGCTGGCCCTTGGGACGAGCAGTACTTC
J: TRBJ1-5; V: TRBV12-3/TRBV12-4; size: NA; D: NA; CDR3: CASGFMSNQPQHF; DNA: TGTGCCAGCGGGTTCATGAGCAATCAGCCCCAGCATTTT
J: TRBJ1-2; V: TRBV5-1; size: NA; D: NA; CDR3: CASSRDIGRAYGYTF; DNA: TGCGCCAGCAGCAGGGACATAGGTCGTGCCTATGGCTACACCTTC
J: TRBJ2-3; V: TRBV21-1; size: NA; D: NA; CDR3: CASSKGPTLAGQSTDTQYF; DNA: TGTGCCAGCAGCAAAGGCCCTACCCTAGCGGGACAGTCCACAGATACGCAGTATTTT
J: TRBJ2-5; V: TRBV28; size: NA; D: TRBD1; CDR3: CASSLGKQGMKTQYF; DNA: TGTGCCAGCAGTTTAGGGAAACAGGGGATGAAGACCCAGTACTTC
J: TRBJ1-1; V: TRBV21-1; size: NA; D: NA; CDR3: CASSTYGAFF; DNA: TGTGCCAGCAGTACGTATGGGGCTTTCTTT
J: TRBJ2-7; V: TRBV28; size: NA; D: NA; CDR3: CASGGSSYEQYF; DNA: TGTGCCAGCGGGGGTAGCTCCTACGAGCAGTACTTC
J: TRBJ2-2; V: TRBV3-1/TRBV3-2; size: NA; D: TRBD1; CDR3: CASSRSGQGPGELFF; DNA: TGTGCCAGCAGCCGCTCGGGACAGGGACCCGGGGAGCTGTTTTTT
J: TRBJ1-2; V: TRBV10-2; size: few; D: TRBD1; CDR3: CASSDRGRGSKNYGYTF; DNA: TGCGCCAGCAGTGACAGGGGCAGGGGGTCGAAGAACTATGGCTACACCTTC
J: TRBJ1-2; V: TRBV12-3/TRBV12-4; size: NA; D: NA; CDR3: CASSPGGPSGYTF; DNA: TGTGCCAGCAGTCCCGGGGGCCCTTCGGGCTACACCTTC
J: TRBJ1-1; V: TRBV5-6; size: NA; D: NA; CDR3: CASSSPELVERGTEAFF; DNA: TGTGCCAGCAGCTCCCCGGAGCTCGTAGAAAGGGGCACTGAAGCTTTCTTT